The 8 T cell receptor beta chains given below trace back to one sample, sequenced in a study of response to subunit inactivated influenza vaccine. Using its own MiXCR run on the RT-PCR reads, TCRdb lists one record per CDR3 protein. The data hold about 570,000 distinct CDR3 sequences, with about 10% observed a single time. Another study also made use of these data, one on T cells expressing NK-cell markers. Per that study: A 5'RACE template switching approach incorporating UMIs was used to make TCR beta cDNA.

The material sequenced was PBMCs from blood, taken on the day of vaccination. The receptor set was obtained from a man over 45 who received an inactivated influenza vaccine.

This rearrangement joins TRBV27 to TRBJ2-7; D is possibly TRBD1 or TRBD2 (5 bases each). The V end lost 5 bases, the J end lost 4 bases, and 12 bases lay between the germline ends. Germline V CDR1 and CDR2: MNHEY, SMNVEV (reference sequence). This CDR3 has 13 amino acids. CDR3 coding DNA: TGTGCCAGCAGTAGGGACGGAGCTTACGAGCAGTACTTC. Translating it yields CASSRDGAYEQYF.

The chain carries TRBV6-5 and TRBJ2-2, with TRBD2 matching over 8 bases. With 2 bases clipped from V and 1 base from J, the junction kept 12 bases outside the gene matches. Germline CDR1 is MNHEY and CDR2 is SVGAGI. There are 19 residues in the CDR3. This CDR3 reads CASSYDSEREILNTGELFF. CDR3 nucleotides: TGTGCCAGCAGTTACGACTCGGAGCGGGAGATCTTGAACACCGGGGAGCTGTTTTTT.

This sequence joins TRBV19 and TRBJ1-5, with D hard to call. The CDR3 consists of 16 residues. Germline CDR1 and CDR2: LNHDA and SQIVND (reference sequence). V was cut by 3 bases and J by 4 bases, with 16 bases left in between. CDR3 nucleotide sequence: TGTGCCAGTAGTATCGGGTTTTTGGTGGCAAATCAGCCCCAGCATTTT. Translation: CASSIGFLVANQPQHF.

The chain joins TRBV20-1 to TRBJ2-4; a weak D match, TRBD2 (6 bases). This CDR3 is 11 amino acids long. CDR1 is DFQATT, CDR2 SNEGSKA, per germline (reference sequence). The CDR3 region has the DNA TGCAGCATGTTGAGGGAGGATACGCAGTACTTC. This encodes CSMLREDTQYF.

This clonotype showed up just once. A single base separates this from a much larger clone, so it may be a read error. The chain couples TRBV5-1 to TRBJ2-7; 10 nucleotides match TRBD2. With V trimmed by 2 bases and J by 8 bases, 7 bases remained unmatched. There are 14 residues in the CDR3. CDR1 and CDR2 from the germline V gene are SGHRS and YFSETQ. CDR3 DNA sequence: TGCGCCAGCAGCTTAAGTAGCGGGAGGAACAAGCAGTACTTC. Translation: CASSLSSGRNKQYF.

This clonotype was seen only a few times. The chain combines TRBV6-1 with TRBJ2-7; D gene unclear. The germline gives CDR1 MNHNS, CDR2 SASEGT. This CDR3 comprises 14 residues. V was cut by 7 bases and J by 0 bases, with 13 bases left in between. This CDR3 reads CASNGQLPSYEQYF. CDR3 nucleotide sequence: TGTGCCAGCAACGGCCAGCTACCCTCCTACGAGCAGTACTTC.

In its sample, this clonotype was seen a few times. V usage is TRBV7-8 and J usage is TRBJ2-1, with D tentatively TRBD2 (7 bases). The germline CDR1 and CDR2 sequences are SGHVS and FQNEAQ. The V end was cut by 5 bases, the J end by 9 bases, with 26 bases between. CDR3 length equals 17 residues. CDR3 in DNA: TGTGCCAGCAGCGTTACGGGGGGCCTGACCTTCAGGACTGAGCAGTTCTTC. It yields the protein CASSVTGGLTFRTEQFF.

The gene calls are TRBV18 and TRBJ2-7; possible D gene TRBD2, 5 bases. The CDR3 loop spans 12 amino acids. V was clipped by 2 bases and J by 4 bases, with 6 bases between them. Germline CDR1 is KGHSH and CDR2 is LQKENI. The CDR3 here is CASSPKRYEQYF. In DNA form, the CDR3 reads TGTGCCAGCTCACCAAAGCGGTACGAGCAGTACTTC.